The rows below give T cell receptor beta chains drawn from one sample of a study of cytomegalovirus exposure and HLA in healthy donors. Measured with immunoSEQ multiplex PCR; TCRdb has only the in-frame clones, and not every one. The table includes some 220,000 clones, approximately 80% detected once. What was sequenced was PBMCs. Source of these receptors: a woman between 40 and 50 years old in good health and CMV-seronegative. Each CDR3 is given with its conserved first and last residue. The D gene is left open where the match is weak. Only some rows state a clone size, as once, few, many or a class for expanded clones.

v_call	j_call	d_call	clone_size	cdr3_nt	cdr3_aa
TRBV30	TRBJ2-7	TRBD2	-	TGTGCCTGGAGAATGAGCGGGGGCTACGAGCAGTACTTC	CAWRMSGGYEQYF
TRBV7-3	TRBJ1-4	-	-	TGTGCCAGCAGCTTAAGGGGCAGGGGTGATGAAAAACTGTTTTTT	CASSLRGRGDEKLFF
TRBV5-1	TRBJ1-1	-	-	TGCGCCAGCAGCTGGTTGGGCAGTATGGACACTGAAGCTTTCTTT	CASSWLGSMDTEAFF
TRBV25-1	TRBJ2-3	TRBD2	once	TGTGCCAGCAGCCCAGCGGGGGGCCGCGGAGATACGCAGTATTTT	CASSPAGGRGDTQYF
TRBV5-4	TRBJ1-2	-	-	TGTGCCAGCAGCTTACGAACGGGAGTTGGTGGCTACACCTTC	CASSLRTGVGGYTF
TRBV4-2	TRBJ1-2	-	-	TGTGCCAGCAGCCAAGGCGGGTCGGACTATGGCTACACCTTC	CASSQGGSDYGYTF
TRBV30	TRBJ2-5	-	-	TGTGCCTGGAAGATGGGAGTGCAAGAGACCCAGTACTTC	CAWKMGVQETQYF
TRBV20-1	TRBJ2-1	-	-	TGCAGTGCTATGAGGAATGAGCAGTTCTTC	CSAMRNEQFF
TRBV5-8	TRBJ1-1	-	once	TGTGCCAGCAGCTCGACCGACAGCTACACTGAAGCTTTCTTT	CASSSTDSYTEAFF
TRBV7-9	TRBJ2-5	-	-	TGTGCCAGCAGCCCGGCGGGGTCCGGGGAGACCCAGTACTTC	CASSPAGSGETQYF
TRBV11-3	TRBJ1-6	-	-	TGTGCCAGCAATGGAGACGGAAGAGAGGATTCACCCCTCCACTTT	CASNGDGREDSPLHF
TRBV5-1	TRBJ1-4	-	-	TGCGCCAGCAGCTTGGTGGCAGATCAACTAATAGAAAAACTGTTTTTT	CASSLVADQLIEKLFF
TRBV9	TRBJ2-1	TRBD1	-	TGTGCCAGCAGCGTGGGACAGGCCCTATACAATGAGCAGTTCTTC	CASSVGQALYNEQFF
TRBV7-9	TRBJ2-1	-	-	TGTGCCAGCAGCGTGACAGTCTTGAATTACAATGAGCAGTTCTTC	CASSVTVLNYNEQFF
TRBV19	TRBJ2-6	TRBD2	-	TGTGCCAGTAGGACTAGCGGGGGGGGCTCTGGGGCCAACGTCCTGACTTTC	CASRTSGGGSGANVLTF
TRBV30	TRBJ2-7	TRBD1	-	TGTGCCTGGATGGGCGGACAGGGGGAAGAGCAGTACTTC	CAWMGGQGEEQYF
TRBV19	TRBJ2-3	TRBD1	-	TGTGCCAGTAGTAATCGACAGGGGGCCTTAGATACGCAGTATTTT	CASSNRQGALDTQYF
TRBV4-3	TRBJ1-4	-	-	TGCGCCAGCAGCCCGAGAAGAACCCCTAGCGAAAAACTGTTTTTT	CASSPRRTPSEKLFF
TRBV5-4	TRBJ2-5	TRBD2	-	TGTGCCAGCAGCCGGACTAGTTCGGGGGGTTGGGAGACCCAGTACTTC	CASSRTSSGGWETQYF
TRBV15	TRBJ1-1	-	-	TGTGCCATCGCCAGGGCCCCTTCCCCATACACTGAAGCTTTCTTT	CAIARAPSPYTEAFF
TRBV5-6	TRBJ1-2	-	-	TGTGCCAGCAGCTCTGGGCCCTATGGCTACACCTTC	CASSSGPYGYTF
TRBV7-9	TRBJ2-7	TRBD1	-	TGTGCCAGCAGCTCCTCCGGGACAGGGATCTACGAGCAGTACTTC	CASSSSGTGIYEQYF
TRBV5-6	TRBJ2-5	-	-	TGTGCCAGCAGCTTATTAGGCTCGGAGCAAGAGACCCAGTACTTC	CASSLLGSEQETQYF
TRBV7-9	TRBJ1-1	-	few	TGTGCCAGCAGCTCTTCGGATTGGGAGGGAGCTTTCTTT	CASSSSDWEGAFF
TRBV7-9	TRBJ2-3	-	-	TGTGCCAGCAGTAACAGGGGGGGTGATACGCAGTATTTT	CASSNRGGDTQYF
TRBV6-1	TRBJ1-2	-	-	TGTGCCAGCTGTCTGACAGTTAACTATGGCTACACCTTC	CASCLTVNYGYTF
TRBV19	TRBJ2-5	TRBD2	-	TGTGCCAGTAGTATCGAATGGACTAGCGGGGAAAAGACCCAGTACTTC	CASSIEWTSGEKTQYF
TRBV6-5	TRBJ1-1	-	-	TGTGCCAGCAGTTACTCAGGGAGGAACACTGAAGCTTTCTTT	CASSYSGRNTEAFF
TRBV14	TRBJ1-1	-	-	TGTGCCAGCAGCCAAGATCGTGGGAGGGGGGCCGTGAACACTGAAGCTTTCTTT	CASSQDRGRGAVNTEAFF
TRBV15	TRBJ2-1	-	-	TGTGCCACCAGCCCGGGGTCCTACAATGAGCAGTTCTTC	CATSPGSYNEQFF
TRBV30	TRBJ2-5	-	-	TGTGCCTGGAGTAACAGGGAGACCCAGTACTTC	CAWSNRETQYF
TRBV29-1	TRBJ1-2	-	once	TGCAGCGTTGAACCTGGCGGACTTTATGGCTACCCCTTC	CSVEPGGLYGYPF
TRBV7-6	TRBJ2-7	TRBD1	-	TGTGCCAGCAGCTTTAGGACAGGTGAGACCTCTGACGAGCAGTACTTC	CASSFRTGETSDEQYF
TRBV5-6	TRBJ1-5	TRBD1	few	TGTGCCAGCAGCACACACAGGGGGCAAACCCCCGGACAGCCCCAGCATTTT	CASSTHRGQTPGQPQHF
TRBV2	TRBJ2-7	-	-	TGTGCCAGCAGTGGGGAGCAGTACGAGCAGTACTTC	CASSGEQYEQYF
TRBV30	TRBJ1-3	TRBD1	-	TGTGCCTGGAGCAGGGGGCCCGGAAACACCATATATTTT	CAWSRGPGNTIYF
TRBV6-6	TRBJ2-7	TRBD1	-	TGTGCCAGCCGCCCCCCGGGACAGCAATACGAGCAGTACTTC	CASRPPGQQYEQYF
TRBV7-9	TRBJ2-7	-	-	TGCGCCAGCAGCTTAGCGGCAGGGAGGGAGCAGTACTTC	CASSLAAGREQYF
TRBV10-3	TRBJ1-2	-	-	TGTGCCATCAGTGGCCGGGAGTTTGCCTATGGCTACACCTTC	CAISGREFAYGYTF
TRBV6-1	TRBJ1-6	TRBD1	-	TGTGCCAGCAGGAGGGACAGACCCCTCCACTTT	CASRRDRPLHF
TRBV5-1	TRBJ2-2	TRBD1	-	TGCGCCAGCAGCTTGACCCGACAGGGATCCGGGGAGCTGTTTTTT	CASSLTRQGSGELFF
TRBV7-9	TRBJ1-1	-	-	TGTGCCAGCAGCTTAGCGCAGGACACTGAAGCTTTCTTT	CASSLAQDTEAFF
TRBV7-2	TRBJ1-2	-	few	TGTGCCAGCAGCTTTATAGCACGGAGTACTAACTATGGCTACACCTTC	CASSFIARSTNYGYTF
TRBV5-1	TRBJ2-7	-	once	TGCGCCAGCAGCTTGGCCGGGTCTCCCGAGCAGTACTTC	CASSLAGSPEQYF
TRBV6-6	TRBJ2-5	TRBD2	-	TGTGCCAGCTTAGGCGGGAGGTTAGAGACCCAGTACTTC	CASLGGRLETQYF
TRBV29-1	TRBJ2-1	TRBD1	-	TGCAGCGGGAACAGGGGCAATGAGCAGTTCTTC	CSGNRGNEQFF
TRBV4-3	TRBJ2-3	TRBD1	-	TGCGCCAGCAGCCCCCATCGGGACAGGGGGCAGTATTTT	CASSPHRDRGQYF
TRBV9	TRBJ2-5	TRBD2	-	TGTGCCAGCAGCGTAGGGCTAGCGGGGGTTCCAGAGACCCAGTACTTC	CASSVGLAGVPETQYF
TRBV10-3	TRBJ2-3	TRBD1	-	TGTGCCATCAGTGAGTCCCGGGACAGGGGGGCAGATACGCAGTATTTT	CAISESRDRGADTQYF
TRBV11-2	TRBJ2-3	-	-	TGTGCCAGCAGCCCGACCCCACTTCCGAGCGGGGATACGCAGTATTTT	CASSPTPLPSGDTQYF